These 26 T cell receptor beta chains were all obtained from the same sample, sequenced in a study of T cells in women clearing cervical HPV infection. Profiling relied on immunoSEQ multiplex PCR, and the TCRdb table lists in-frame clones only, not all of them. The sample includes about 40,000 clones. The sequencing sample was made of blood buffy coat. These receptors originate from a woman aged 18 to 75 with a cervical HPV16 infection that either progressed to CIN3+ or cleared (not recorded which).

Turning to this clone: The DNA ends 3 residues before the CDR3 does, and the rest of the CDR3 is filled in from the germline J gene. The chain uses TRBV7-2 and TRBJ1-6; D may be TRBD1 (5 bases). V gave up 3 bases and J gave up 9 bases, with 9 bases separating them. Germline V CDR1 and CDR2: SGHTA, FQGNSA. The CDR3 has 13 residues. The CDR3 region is CASSLDIFSPLHF. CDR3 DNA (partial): TGTGCCAGCAGCTTGGACATCTTTTCACCC.

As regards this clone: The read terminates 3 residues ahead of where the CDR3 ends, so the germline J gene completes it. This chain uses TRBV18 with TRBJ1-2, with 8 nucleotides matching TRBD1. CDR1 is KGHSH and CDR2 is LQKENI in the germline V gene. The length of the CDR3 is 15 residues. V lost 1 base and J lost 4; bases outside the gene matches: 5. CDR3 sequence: CASSPRTGIGYGYTF. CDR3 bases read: TGTGCCAGCTCACCACGGACAGGGATAGGCTATGGC.

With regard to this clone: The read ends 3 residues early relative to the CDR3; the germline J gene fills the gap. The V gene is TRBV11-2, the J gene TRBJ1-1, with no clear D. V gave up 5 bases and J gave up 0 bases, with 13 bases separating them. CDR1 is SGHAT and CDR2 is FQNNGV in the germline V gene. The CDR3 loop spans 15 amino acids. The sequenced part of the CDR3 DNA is TGTGCCAGCAGCATAGGCGGGGTAATGAACACTGAA. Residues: CASSIGGVMNTE. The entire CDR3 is CASSIGGVMNTEAFF. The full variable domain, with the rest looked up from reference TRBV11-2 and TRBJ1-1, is EAGVAQSPRYKIIEKRQSVAFWCNPISGHATLYWYQQILGQGPKLLIQFQNNGVVDDSQLPKDRFSAERLKGVDSTLKIQPAKLEDSAVYLCASSIGGVMNTEAFFGQGTRLTVV.

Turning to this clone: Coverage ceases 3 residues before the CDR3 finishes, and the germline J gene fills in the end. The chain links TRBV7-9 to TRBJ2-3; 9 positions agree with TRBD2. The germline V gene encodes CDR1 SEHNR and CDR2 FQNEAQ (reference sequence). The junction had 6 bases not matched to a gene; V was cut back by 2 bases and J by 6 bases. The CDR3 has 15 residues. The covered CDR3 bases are TGTGCCAGCAGCTTAAGTCGGACTAGCGTTGATACG. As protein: CASSLSRTSVDT. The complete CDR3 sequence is CASSLSRTSVDTQYF.

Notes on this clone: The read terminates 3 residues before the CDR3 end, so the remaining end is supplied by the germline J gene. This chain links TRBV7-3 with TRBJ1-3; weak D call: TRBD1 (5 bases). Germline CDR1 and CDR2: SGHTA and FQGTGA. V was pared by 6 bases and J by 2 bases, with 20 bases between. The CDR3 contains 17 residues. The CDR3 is CASSLTSASGAGNTIYF. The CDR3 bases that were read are TGTGCCAGCAGTCTCACGAGTGCGTCGGGGGCTGGAAACACC.

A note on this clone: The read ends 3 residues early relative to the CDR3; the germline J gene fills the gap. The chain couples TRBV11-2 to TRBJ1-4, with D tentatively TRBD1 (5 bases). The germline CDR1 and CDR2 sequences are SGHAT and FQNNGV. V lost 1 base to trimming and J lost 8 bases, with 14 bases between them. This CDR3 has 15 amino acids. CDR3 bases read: TGTGCCAGCAGCTTAGGACAGCTCATGGAGGAAAAA. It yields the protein CASSLGQLMEEK. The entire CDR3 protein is CASSLGQLMEEKLFF.

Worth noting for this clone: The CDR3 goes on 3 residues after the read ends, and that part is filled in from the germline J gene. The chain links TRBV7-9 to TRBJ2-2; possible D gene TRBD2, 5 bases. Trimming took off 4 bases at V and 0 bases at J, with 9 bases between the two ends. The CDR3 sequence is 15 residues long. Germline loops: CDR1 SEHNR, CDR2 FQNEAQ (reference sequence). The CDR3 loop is CASSYAGANTGELFF. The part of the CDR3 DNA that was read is TGTGCCAGCAGCTATGCCGGGGCGAACACCGGGGAG.

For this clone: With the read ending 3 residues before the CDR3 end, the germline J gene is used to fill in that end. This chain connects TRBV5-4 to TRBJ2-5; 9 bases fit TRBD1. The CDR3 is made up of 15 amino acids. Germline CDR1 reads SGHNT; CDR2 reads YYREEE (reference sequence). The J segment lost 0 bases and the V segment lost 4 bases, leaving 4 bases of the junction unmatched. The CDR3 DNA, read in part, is TGTGCCAGCAGCGAGGGGACAGGGTACCAAGAGACC. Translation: CASSEGTGYQET. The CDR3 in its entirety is CASSEGTGYQETQYF.

CDR3 residues: CASSKSGDVHNEQFF. The part of the CDR3 DNA that was read is TGTGCCAGTAGTAAAAGCGGAGACGTCCACAATGAG. This chain connects TRBV19 to TRBJ2-1; maybe TRBD2 (5 bases). Sequencing ends 3 residues short of the CDR3 end; the germline J gene provides the rest. The germline V gene encodes CDR1 LNHDA and CDR2 SQIVND (reference sequence). The CDR3 has 15 amino acids. The ends were cut back, 4 bases at V and 5 bases at J, with 15 bases in the middle.

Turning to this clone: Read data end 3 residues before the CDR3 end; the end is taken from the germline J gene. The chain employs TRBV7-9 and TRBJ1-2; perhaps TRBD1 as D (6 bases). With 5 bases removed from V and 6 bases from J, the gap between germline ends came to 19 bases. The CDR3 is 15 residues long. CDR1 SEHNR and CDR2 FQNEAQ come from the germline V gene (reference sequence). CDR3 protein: CASSETGSVIHGYTF. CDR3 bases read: TGTGCCAGCAGCGAAACAGGGAGCGTAATCCATGGC.

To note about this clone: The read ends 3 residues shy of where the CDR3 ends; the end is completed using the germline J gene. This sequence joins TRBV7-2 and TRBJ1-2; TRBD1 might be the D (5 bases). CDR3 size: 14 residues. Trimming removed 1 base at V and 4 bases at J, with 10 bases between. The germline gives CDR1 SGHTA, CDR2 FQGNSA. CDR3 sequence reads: CASSLDLGAYGYTF. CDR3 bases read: TGTGCCAGCAGCTTAGATCTAGGGGCCTATGGC.

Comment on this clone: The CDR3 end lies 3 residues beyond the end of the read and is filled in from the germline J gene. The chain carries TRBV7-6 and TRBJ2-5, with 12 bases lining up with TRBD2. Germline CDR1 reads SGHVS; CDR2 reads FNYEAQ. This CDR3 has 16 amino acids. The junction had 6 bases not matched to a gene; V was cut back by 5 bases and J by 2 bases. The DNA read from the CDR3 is TGTGCCAGCAGCCCGTCGACTAGCGGGAGACAAGAGACC. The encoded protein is CASSPSTSGRQET. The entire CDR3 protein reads CASSPSTSGRQETQYF.

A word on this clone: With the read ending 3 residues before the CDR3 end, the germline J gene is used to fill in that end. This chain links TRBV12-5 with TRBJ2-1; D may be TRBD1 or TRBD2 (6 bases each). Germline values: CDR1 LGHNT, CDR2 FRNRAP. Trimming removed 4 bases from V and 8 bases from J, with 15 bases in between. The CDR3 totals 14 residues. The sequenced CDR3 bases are TGTGCTAGTGGTTCGCGGGACATCATAGATGAG. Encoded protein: CASGSRDIIDE. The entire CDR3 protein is CASGSRDIIDEQFF. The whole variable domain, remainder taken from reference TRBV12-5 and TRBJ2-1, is DARVTQTPRHKVTEMGQEVTMRCQPILGHNTVFWYRQTMMQGLELLAYFRNRAPLDDSGMPKDRFSAEMPDATLATLKIQPSEPRDSAVYFCASGSRDIIDEQFFGPGTRLTVL.

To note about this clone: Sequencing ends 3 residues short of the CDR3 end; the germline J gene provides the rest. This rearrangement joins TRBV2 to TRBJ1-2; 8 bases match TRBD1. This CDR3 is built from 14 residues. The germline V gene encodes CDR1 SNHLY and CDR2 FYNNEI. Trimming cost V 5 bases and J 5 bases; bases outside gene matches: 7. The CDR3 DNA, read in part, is TGTGCCAGCAGTCCCGTGAGACAGGGGTATGGC. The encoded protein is CASSPVRQGYG. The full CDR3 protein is CASSPVRQGYGYTF.

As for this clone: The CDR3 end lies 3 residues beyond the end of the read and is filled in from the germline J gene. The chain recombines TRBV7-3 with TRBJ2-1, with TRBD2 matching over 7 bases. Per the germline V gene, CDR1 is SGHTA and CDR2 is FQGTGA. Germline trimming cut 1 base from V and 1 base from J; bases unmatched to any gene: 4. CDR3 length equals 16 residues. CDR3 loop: CASSLSAGESYNEQFF. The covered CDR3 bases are TGTGCCAGCAGCTTAAGTGCGGGGGAATCCTACAATGAG.

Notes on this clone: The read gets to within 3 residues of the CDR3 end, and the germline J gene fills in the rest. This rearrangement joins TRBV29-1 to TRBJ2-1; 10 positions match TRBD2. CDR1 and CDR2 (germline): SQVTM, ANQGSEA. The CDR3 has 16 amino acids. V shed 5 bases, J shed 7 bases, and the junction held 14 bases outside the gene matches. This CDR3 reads CSVSSASGRRGNEQFF. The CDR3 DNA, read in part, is TGCAGCGTTTCTTCAGCTAGCGGGAGACGGGGGAATGAG.

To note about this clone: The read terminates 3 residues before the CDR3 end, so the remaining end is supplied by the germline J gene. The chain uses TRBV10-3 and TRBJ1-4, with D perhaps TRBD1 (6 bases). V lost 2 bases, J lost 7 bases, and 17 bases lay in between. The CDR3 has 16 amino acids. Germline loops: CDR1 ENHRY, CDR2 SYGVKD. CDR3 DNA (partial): TGTGCCATCAGTGAGACTTATGGGGGCGGTGGTGAAAAA. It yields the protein CAISETYGGGGEK. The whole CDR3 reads CAISETYGGGGEKLFF.

The chain's CDR3 is CASSEGGAGGDTDTQYF. The covered CDR3 bases are TGTGCCAGCAGTGAAGGAGGAGCGGGGGGTGACACAGATACG. This chain joins TRBV2 and TRBJ2-3, with 9 bases lining up with TRBD2. The CDR3 is cut off 3 residues early in the read; its end comes from the germline J gene. J lost 2 bases, V lost 1 base, and 7 bases had no gene match. Germline V gene lookup returns CDR1 SNHLY and CDR2 FYNNEI. The CDR3 totals 17 residues.

The DNA read from the CDR3 is TGTGCCAGCAGCTTAAATAGGGTATCTGATGAGACC. This codes for CASSLNRVSDET. The full CDR3 protein is CASSLNRVSDETQYF. The J gene is TRBJ2-5, the V gene TRBV7-3; D not certain. The CDR3 end falls 3 residues outside the read, so it is completed with the germline J gene. With 1 base removed from V and 5 bases from J, the gap between germline ends came to 14 bases. Germline CDR1 SGHTA, CDR2 FQGTGA. The CDR3 is 15 amino acids.

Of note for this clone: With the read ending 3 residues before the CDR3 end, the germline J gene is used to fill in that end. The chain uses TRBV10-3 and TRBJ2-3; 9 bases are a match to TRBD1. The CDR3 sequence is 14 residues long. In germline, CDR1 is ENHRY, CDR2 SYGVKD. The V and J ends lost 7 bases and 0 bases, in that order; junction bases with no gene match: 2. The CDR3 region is CAITGTGSTDTQYF. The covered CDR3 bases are TGTGCCATCACCGGGACAGGGAGCACAGATACG.

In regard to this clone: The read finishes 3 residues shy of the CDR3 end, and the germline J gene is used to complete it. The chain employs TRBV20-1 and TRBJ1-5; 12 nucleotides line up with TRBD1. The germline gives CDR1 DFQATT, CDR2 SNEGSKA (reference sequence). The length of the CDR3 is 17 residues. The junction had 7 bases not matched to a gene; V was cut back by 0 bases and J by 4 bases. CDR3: CSARDREGQGANQPQHF. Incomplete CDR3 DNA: TGCAGTGCTAGAGATCGGGAGGGACAGGGGGCGAATCAGCCC.

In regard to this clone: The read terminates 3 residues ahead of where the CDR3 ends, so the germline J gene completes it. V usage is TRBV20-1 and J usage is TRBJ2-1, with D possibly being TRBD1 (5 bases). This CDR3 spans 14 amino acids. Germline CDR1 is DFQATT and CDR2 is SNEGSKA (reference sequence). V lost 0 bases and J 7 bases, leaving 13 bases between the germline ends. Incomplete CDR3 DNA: TGCAGTGCTAGAGATGTGCAGGGTGGTAATGAG. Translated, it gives CSARDVQGGNE. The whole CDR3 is CSARDVQGGNEQFF.

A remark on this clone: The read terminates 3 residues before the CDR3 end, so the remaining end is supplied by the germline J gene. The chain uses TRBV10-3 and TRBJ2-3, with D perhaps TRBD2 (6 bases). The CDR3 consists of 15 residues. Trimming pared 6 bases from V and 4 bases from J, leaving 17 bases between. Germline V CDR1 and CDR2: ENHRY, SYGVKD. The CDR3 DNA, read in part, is TGTGCCATCAGCCTCGGAGGGGTGGGAGCAGATACG. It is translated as CAISLGGVGADT. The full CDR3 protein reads CAISLGGVGADTQYF.

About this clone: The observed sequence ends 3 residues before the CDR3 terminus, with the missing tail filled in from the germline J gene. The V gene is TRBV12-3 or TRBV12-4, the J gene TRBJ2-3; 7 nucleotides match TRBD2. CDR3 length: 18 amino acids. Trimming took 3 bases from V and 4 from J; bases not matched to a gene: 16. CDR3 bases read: TGTGCCAGCAGTTTGAGCCTAAGGACTAGGATGGGGGCAGATACG. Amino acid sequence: CASSLSLRTRMGADT. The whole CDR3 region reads CASSLSLRTRMGADTQYF.

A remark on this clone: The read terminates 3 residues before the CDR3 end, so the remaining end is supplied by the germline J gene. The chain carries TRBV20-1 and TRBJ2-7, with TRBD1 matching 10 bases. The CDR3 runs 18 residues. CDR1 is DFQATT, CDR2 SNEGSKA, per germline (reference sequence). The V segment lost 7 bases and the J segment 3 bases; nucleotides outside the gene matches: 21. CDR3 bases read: TGCAGTGAGGAGGGGTTGGGACAGGGGCTTTGGCGGGACTACGAG. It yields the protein CSEEGLGQGLWRDYE. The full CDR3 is CSEEGLGQGLWRDYEQYF.

The CDR3 reads CASSLSRVGNTEAFF. The DNA read from the CDR3 is TGTGCCAGCAGCTTAAGTCGGGTCGGGAACACTGAA. The chain uses TRBV7-3 and TRBJ1-1, with D uncertain. The CDR3 extends 3 residues past the end of the read, so its final part is completed from the germline J gene. Between the trimmed V and J ends, which lost 1 base and 1 base, there was a span of 10 bases. Germline assignment: CDR1 SGHTA and CDR2 FQGTGA. There are 15 residues in the CDR3.